The 5 T cell receptor beta chains given below trace back to one sample, sequenced in a study of regulatory T cells in long-lasting Graves disease. Time point here: newly diagnosed GD, antithyroid drugs for less than 3 months. TCR sequences were obtained from RNA taken from PBMCs. CDR3-region Arm-PCR and iRepertoire HTBI primers produced the TCR beta libraries. Each CDR3 protein gets one entry after TCRdb re-called the multiplex PCR reads with MiXCR. The table records some 340,000 distinct CDR3 sequences, 10% to 15% of them present only once. These data are also associated with another study on T cells in Graves' hyperthyroidism and ophthalmopathy.

The input for sequencing was peripheral blood mononuclear cells (PBMCs), taken at new diagnosis, from a patient treated with antithyroid drugs. The origin of the receptors is a woman younger than 35 with Graves disease.

In this sample, this clonotype turned up a few times. The chain recombines TRBV11-2 with TRBJ2-3; TRBD2 matches 11 bases. Per the germline V gene, CDR1 is SGHAT and CDR2 is FQNNGV. V was clipped by 5 bases and J by 14 bases; unmatched bases: 6. The CDR3 is 12 residues long. The CDR3 DNA sequence: TGTGCCAGCAGCCTTAGCGGGGGGGCTTGGTATTTT. This translates into CASSLSGGAWYF. The complete variable domain, with remaining parts taken from reference TRBV11-2 and TRBJ2-3, reads EAGVAQSPRYKIIEKRQSVAFWCNPISGHATLYWYQQILGQGPKLLIQFQNNGVVDDSQLPKDRFSAERLKGVDSTLKIQPAKLEDSAVYLCASSLSGGAWYFGPGTRLTVL.

In nucleotides, the CDR3 is TGTGCCAGCAGCTTATGGCAGACTAGCGGGGGATGGACAGATACGCAGTATTTT. Translated: CASSLWQTSGGWTDTQYF. The V call is TRBV7-8, the J call TRBJ2-3, with 12 nucleotides matching TRBD2. This CDR3 spans 18 amino acids. Germline V gene lookup returns CDR1 SGHVS and CDR2 FQNEAQ. V lost 2 bases and J lost 3; bases outside the gene matches: 9.

This clonotype occurred many times. The rearrangement links TRBV28 to TRBJ2-3; perhaps TRBD2 as D (6 bases). CDR1 is MDHEN and CDR2 is SYDVKM in the germline V gene. Trimming removed 3 bases at V and 4 bases at J, with 8 bases between. This CDR3 comprises 13 residues. The CDR3 nucleotides are TGTGCCAGCAGTTTTCCGGGGGCAGATACGCAGTATTTT. The encoded protein is CASSFPGADTQYF.

Many counts were recorded for this clonotype. The genes are TRBV18 and TRBJ2-1; D possibly matches TRBD1 or TRBD2 (5 bases each). CDR1 is KGHSH, CDR2 LQKENI, per germline. V was shortened by 3 bases and J by 6 bases, with 12 bases between the two germline ends. This CDR3 has 14 residues. As DNA, the CDR3 is TGTGCCAGCTCACCTCTACTGAGGGGCAATGAGCAGTTCTTC. Amino acid sequence: CASSPLLRGNEQFF.

This clonotype has ten or more counts. This chain connects TRBV20-1 to TRBJ2-1; 7 bases line up with TRBD2. Looked up from germline, CDR1 is DFQATT and CDR2 is SNEGSKA (reference sequence). J lost 5 bases, V lost 0 bases, and 10 bases had no gene match. The CDR3 spans 16 residues. The CDR3 loop reads CSARDLRRERDNEQFF. The CDR3 region has the DNA TGCAGTGCTAGAGACCTTCGGCGGGAGCGGGACAATGAGCAGTTCTTC.